The rows below give T cell receptor beta chains drawn from one sample of a study of radiotherapy plus CTLA-4 blockade in lung cancer. Data came from immunoSEQ multiplex PCR; TCRdb stores just in-frame clones and leaves some out. The sample shows about 48,000 clones, less than 90% of them seen only once. Specimen: peripheral blood, collected from a patient treated with radiotherapy plus ipilimumab. These receptors all come from a human donor with non-small cell lung cancer that progressed on radiotherapy plus ipilimumab. Some clones in this sample may be carry-over from other donors' samples. Both conserved end residues are trimmed from each CDR3.

j_call | v_call | cdr3_aa
TRBJ2-7 | TRBV6-1 | ASSAQQGYEQY
TRBJ2-2 | TRBV30 | AWLGGLAGEGELF
TRBJ2-2 | TRBV20-1 | SAAGAGELF
TRBJ2-2 | TRBV6-1 | ASSARTGGGAGELF
TRBJ1-4 | TRBV6-5 | ASSYSTGSNEKLF
TRBJ1-1 | TRBV6-4 | ASSADRGSNTEAF
TRBJ2-7 | TRBV6-6 | ASSYLRGGRDEQY
TRBJ2-7 | TRBV6-5 | ASSPGTGLYEQY
TRBJ2-2 | TRBV27 | ASSLGLTGELF
TRBJ1-5 | TRBV6-5 | ASSLGQGLDQPQH
TRBJ2-3 | TRBV9 | ASSVGFFLAGGTDTQY
TRBJ2-1 | TRBV4-3 | ASSHNFQQGYEF
TRBJ2-7 | TRBV10-3 | AISDGLGGYEQY
TRBJ2-2 | TRBV4-1 | ASSPLPRDGELF
NA | TRBV2 | ASRVYRDEQY
TRBJ2-6 | TRBV7-2 | ASSLTGGSGANVLT
TRBJ1-1 | TRBV10-2 | ASSSILQGERTEAF
TRBJ2-7 | TRBV19 | ASSIGTGSYEQY
TRBJ2-1 | TRBV7-2 | ASTLGGWTSIGNEQF
TRBJ1-6 | TRBV2 | ASNRRGGGRNSPLH
TRBJ1-5 | TRBV2 | ASSSIQSNQPQH
TRBJ1-1 | TRBV18 | ASSSGQGAGAF